This T cell receptor (beta chain) originates from a study of blood T cell repertoires in COVID-19. Generated by immunoSEQ multiplex PCR, the TCRdb table keeps only in-frame clones and is missing some. The profile shows roughly 70,000 clones, about 88% of them singletons. CDR1 SGHKS and CDR2 YYEKEE come from the germline V gene (reference sequence). CDR3 length: 16 amino acids. V lost 2 bases, J lost 7 bases, and 18 bases lay in between. The receptor was isolated from a man aged 65-85 years with acute or convalescent COVID-19. The sample comprised peripheral blood. The J gene is TRBJ2-2, the V gene TRBV5-5; no definite D call. CDR3 region: CASSFQAALGSGELFF. Here the CDR3 DNA reads TGTGCCAGCAGCTTCCAGGCAGCTTTAGGTAGCGGGGAGCTGTTTTTT.